The 11 T cell receptor beta chains given below trace back to one sample, sequenced in a study. MiXCR, run by TCRdb on the 5' RACE reads, gives a single entry per CDR3 protein. Here the sample spans about 13,000 distinct CDR3 sequences, less than 25% being singletons. The source material was naive CD4+ T cells sorted from blood. Subset: naive CD4+ T cells, CD4+CD45RA+CD25-. Source of these receptors: a female donor with breast cancer.

This clonotype was seen repeatedly, ten times or more. The chain recombines TRBV4-1 with TRBJ2-1; 10 bases are shared with TRBD2. This CDR3 is built from 19 residues. The V segment lost 3 bases and the J segment 0 bases; nucleotides outside the gene matches: 11. Germline V gene data show CDR1 as MGHRA and CDR2 as YSYEKL. The CDR3 DNA reads as TGCGCCAGCAGCCACGGAAAGGGACTAGCGCTGAGCTCCTACAATGAGCAGTTCTTC. Residues: CASSHGKGLALSSYNEQFF.

This clonotype was seen more than once but under ten times. The chain joins TRBV6-1 to TRBJ1-2; a possible D gene is TRBD1 (5 bases). Trimming stripped 10 bases from V and 0 bases from J, with 15 bases between. There are 14 residues in the CDR3. CDR1 and CDR2 from the germline V gene are MNHNS and SASEGT. The DNA of the CDR3 is TGTGCCATCCCTCGGGGGTGGACTAACTATGGCTACACCTTC. As protein: CAIPRGWTNYGYTF.

This clonotype has only a few counts. V and J are TRBV10-3 and TRBJ1-5; the D is unclear. The CDR3 is 13 residues long. The germline CDR1 and CDR2 sequences are ENHRY and SYGVKD. V dropped 8 bases and J dropped 5 bases, with 13 bases sitting between them. CDR3 coding DNA: TGTGCCATCGGTATCGACGGGGATCAGCCCCAGCATTTT. Translating gives CAIGIDGDQPQHF.

As regards this clonotype: Sequence at one end of the junction differs from germline and may be a read error. This chain connects TRBV27 to TRBJ1-5; D is undetermined. This CDR3 has 13 amino acids. CDR1 and CDR2 (germline): MNHEY, SMNVEV (reference sequence). The CDR3 DNA reads TGTGCCAGCGGTTTTGTTGAGGGCCAGCCCCAGCATTTT. This sequence encodes CASGFVEGQPQHF.

In this sample, this clonotype is medium-sized. The rearrangement joins TRBV6-5 to TRBJ1-1, with a tentative D call TRBD1 (5 bases). V shed 7 bases and J shed 0 bases, with 15 bases lying between them. The germline gives CDR1 MNHEY, CDR2 SVGAGI. The CDR3 extends over 15 amino acids. CDR3 coding DNA: TGTGCCAGCATCCCCCCGGGGGAAATGAACACTGAAGCTTTCTTT. It encodes CASIPPGEMNTEAFF.

By sample fraction, this clonotype is medium-sized. This sequence joins TRBV6-1 and TRBJ2-7; 12 bases align to TRBD2. CDR3 length equals 15 residues. Germline V gene lookup returns CDR1 MNHNS and CDR2 SASEGT. Trimming took 6 bases from V and 5 from J; bases not matched to a gene: 8. CDR3 protein: CASSDWRTSGNEQYF. The CDR3 DNA follows: TGTGCCAGCAGCGATTGGCGGACTAGCGGGAACGAGCAGTACTTC.

Comment on this clonotype: This may come from a read error, since a much larger clone is one base off. This CDR3 is missing its conserved last phenylalanine or tryptophan, likely due to a read error. V usage is TRBV5-1 and J usage is TRBJ2-3; a possible D gene is TRBD2 (5 bases). The CDR3 length is 16 residues. CDR1 is SGHRS, CDR2 YFSETQ, per germline. V was shortened by 1 base and J by 2 bases, with 14 bases between the two germline ends. The CDR3 loop reads CASSLQQGGPTDTQYL. CDR3 nucleotide sequence: TGCGCCAGCAGCTTGCAACAAGGAGGTCCCACAGATACGCAGTATCTT.

This clonotype was seen more than once but under ten times. V and J are TRBV11-1 and TRBJ2-3, with D tentatively TRBD2 (6 bases). Germline CDR1 is SGHAT and CDR2 is FQDESV (reference sequence). Trimming took 4 bases from V and 2 from J, leaving 13 bases between them. The length of the CDR3 is 15 residues. Written as DNA, the CDR3 is TGTGCCAGCAGCTCGGGGGACCGAACCACAGATACGCAGTATTTT. Protein: CASSSGDRTTDTQYF. The full variable domain, with the rest looked up from reference TRBV11-1 and TRBJ2-3, is EAEVAQSPRYKITEKSQAVAFWCDPISGHATLYWYRQILGQGPELLVQFQDESVVDDSQLPKDRFSAERLKGVDSTLKIQPAELGDSAMYLCASSSGDRTTDTQYFGPGTRLTVL.

This clonotype was found many times. This sequence joins TRBV9 and TRBJ1-1; the D is unclear. Germline CDR1 is SGDLS and CDR2 is YYNGEE. V lost 6 bases, J lost 1 base, and 13 bases lay in between. The CDR3 sequence is 14 residues long. The CDR3 sequence: CASTKVSGNTEAFF. The DNA for the CDR3 is TGTGCCAGCACTAAAGTATCGGGGAACACTGAAGCTTTCTTT. The full variable domain, in which reference TRBV9 and TRBJ1-1 provide the parts outside the CDR3, is DSGVTQTPKHLITATGQRVTLRCSPRSGDLSVYWYQQSLDQGLQFLIQYYNGEERAKGNILERFSAQQFPDLHSELNLSSLELGDSALYFCASTKVSGNTEAFFGQGTRLTVV.

This clonotype is medium-sized in the sample. The chain carries TRBV6-1 and TRBJ2-1; 9 bases map to TRBD1. V shed 9 bases, J shed 0 bases, and the junction held 6 bases outside the gene matches. The length of the CDR3 is 15 residues. Looked up from germline, CDR1 is MNHNS and CDR2 is SASEGT. The CDR3 is CASDRGALSYNEQFF. The CDR3, as DNA: TGTGCCAGTGACAGGGGGGCACTCTCCTACAATGAGCAGTTCTTC.

Remarks on this clonotype: One end of the junction varies from germline; a read error may be responsible. This chain connects TRBV18 to TRBJ1-2; 8 bases are a match to TRBD1. The CDR3 sequence is 14 residues long. Germline CDR1 KGHSH, CDR2 LQKENI. The CDR3 nucleotides are TGTGCCAGCTCACGACTCGACAGGGGCGATGGCCACACCTTC. Its protein product is CASSRLDRGDGHTF. Full variable domain (rest looked up from reference TRBV18 and TRBJ1-2): NAGVMQNPRHLVRRRGQEARLRCSPMKGHSHVYWYRQLPEEGLKFMVYLQKENIIDESGMPKERFSAEFPKEGPSILRIQQVVRGDSAAYFCASSRLDRGDGHTFGSGTRLTVV.